A selection of T cell receptor beta chains follows, all from one sample in a study of blood T cell repertoires in COVID-19. Libraries were prepared by immunoSEQ multiplex PCR; TCRdb keeps only in-frame clonotypes and omits some of them. The sample includes under 300,000 clones, approximately 91% of them seen just once. Sequencing was done on a sample of PBMCs or T cells enriched from blood (not recorded which). The source is a woman in her 40s with acute COVID-19. The CDR3 runs from the conserved cysteine through the conserved F or W. A D gene is named only where the DNA matches it firmly. The listing skips clone size in some rows; elsewhere it reads once, few, many or a size class.

>TRBJ1-4|.|.|TRBV18
TGTGCCAGCTCACCCCGAAATCGGGGAGGCGGTGAAAAACTGTTTTTT
CASSPRNRGGGEKLFF
>TRBJ1-4|.|TRBD1|TRBV18
TGTGCCAGCTCGCGCAACAGGGGAACGAATGAAAAACTGTTTTTT
CASSRNRGTNEKLFF
>TRBJ2-1|.|TRBD2|TRBV9
TGTGCCAGCAGCGTAGCAGTTCTCACTAGCGGGAGTCGTAAGAATGAGCAGTTCTTC
CASSVAVLTSGSRKNEQFF
>TRBJ2-7|.|.|TRBV7-8
TGTGCCAGCAGCTTAGCGGATTTTACAGGGAGTATGATTAGCTACGAGCAGTACTTC
CASSLADFTGSMISYEQYF
>TRBJ2-7|.|TRBD1|TRBV6-5
TGTGCCAGCAGTTACTCCGGGACAGGGTCCTACGAGCAGTACTTC
CASSYSGTGSYEQYF
>TRBJ1-1|few|.|TRBV3-1/TRBV3-2
TGTGCCAGCAGCCACGGACAGTTGAACACTGAAGCTTTCTTT
CASSHGQLNTEAFF
>TRBJ1-5|.|.|TRBV11-3
TGTGCCAGCAGCTTAGATATAATGCAGGGGAGGGTCAATCAGCCCCAGCATTTT
CASSLDIMQGRVNQPQHF
>TRBJ2-7|.|.|TRBV28
TGTGCCAGCATTCCCGGGACTGCCTTCCCCTACGAGCAGTACTTC
CASIPGTAFPYEQYF
>TRBJ2-3|.|.|TRBV5-1
TGCGCCAGCAGCTTGGCCAACAGAGACACAGATACGCAGTATTTT
CASSLANRDTDTQYF
>TRBJ2-7|.|.|TRBV7-2
TGTGCCAGCAGCTTGTCTCCGGCGGTTAAAGCGCAGTACTTC
CASSLSPAVKAQYF